This T cell receptor beta chain was obtained from a study of Ad26.COV2.S vaccination and SARS-CoV-2 variants. Regarding the study as a whole: Spike-specific TCR breadth in vaccine recipients exceeded that seen in placebo recipients. For non-spike TCRs, breadth in vaccine recipients resembled that in placebo recipients.

Concerning this clone: Its antigen is unknown.

Assay: immunoSEQ multiplex PCR; the TCRdb copy retains only in-frame clones and omits some. The sample lists some 340,000 clones; about 82% were seen once. The CDR3 runs to 16 residues. V lost 4 bases and J 6 bases, leaving 20 bases between the germline ends. Germline values: CDR1 SGHNT, CDR2 YYREEE (reference sequence). Treatment: some 20 received Ad26.COV2.S at low or high dose, single or two shots; a few received placebo; per-sample allocation not given. The investigators took samples on day 63 after the first vaccine or placebo injection. The J gene is TRBJ2-1, the V gene TRBV5-4; D gene unclear. The source was peripheral blood, collected in a trial of Ad26.COV2.S vaccine versus placebo. This clonotype originated in a person aged 18-65 years who received the Ad26.COV2.S COVID-19 vaccine or a placebo. The DNA for the CDR3 is TGTGCCAGCAGCCTCCCTCGACCCAGCGCCCCCAATGAGCAGTTCTTC. It is translated as CASSLPRPSAPNEQFF.